Below are 9 T cell receptor beta chains sequenced from a single sample in a study. TCRdb re-called the 5' RACE reads with MiXCR, one entry per CDR3 protein. The sample lists over 50,000 distinct CDR3 sequences, around 26% occurring once. The sample consisted of tumor-infiltrating naive CD4+ T cells sorted from the breast tumor. Subset defined: naive CD4+ T cells, CD4+CD45RA+CD25-. The receptors derive from a female donor with breast cancer.

J is TRBJ2-5 and V is TRBV20-1; D might be TRBD2 (6 bases). The V end was cut by 5 bases, the J end by 3 bases, with 13 bases between. Germline CDR1 reads DFQATT; CDR2 reads SNEGSKA (reference sequence). CDR3 length equals 13 residues. CDR3 protein: CSAFGRTKETQYF. In nucleotides, the CDR3 is TGCAGTGCTTTCGGGAGAACTAAAGAGACCCAGTACTTC.

CDR3 in DNA: TGCGCCAGCGGACAGGAACCCTACGAGCAGTACTTC. Encoded protein: CASGQEPYEQYF. The rearrangement uses TRBV5-1 and TRBJ2-7, with 7 bases that match TRBD1. Germline CDR1 SGHRS, CDR2 YFSETQ. The CDR3 is 12 amino acids. Trimming cost V 7 bases and J 2 bases; bases outside gene matches: 3.

The rearrangement joins TRBV3-1 to TRBJ2-6, with 9 bases that match TRBD1. Losses at the gene ends were 6 bases for V and 0 bases for J; bases not matched to a gene: 6. Germline loops: CDR1 LGHDT, CDR2 YNNKEL (reference sequence). This CDR3 has 17 amino acids. The CDR3 reads CASRRTGGSSGANVLTF. In nucleotides, the CDR3 is TGTGCCAGCAGGCGTACAGGGGGCAGCTCTGGGGCCAACGTCCTGACTTTC.

The CDR3, as DNA: TGTGCCAGCAGCTTAGACCCCGTAGGTGCAGATACGCAGTATTTT. It encodes CASSLDPVGADTQYF. J is TRBJ2-3 and V is TRBV7-2; D is ambiguous. Deletions cut 1 base from V and 4 bases from J, with 12 bases between. The CDR3 spans 15 residues. Per the germline V gene, CDR1 is SGHTA and CDR2 is FQGNSA.

The J gene is TRBJ1-1, the V gene TRBV5-5, with unresolved D. V was pared by 4 bases and J by 4 bases, with 20 bases between. Germline CDR1 and CDR2: SGHKS and YYEKEE (reference sequence). The CDR3 sequence is 16 residues long. CDR3 sequence: CASSAGGGRSFTEAFF. The CDR3 coding sequence is TGTGCCAGCAGCGCTGGAGGTGGCCGCAGTTTCACTGAAGCTTTCTTT.

The chain employs TRBV12-3 or TRBV12-4 and TRBJ1-4; 8 bases are shared with TRBD1. The CDR3 extends over 15 amino acids. Losses at the gene ends were 6 bases for V and 5 bases for J; bases not matched to a gene: 8. This chain's CDR3 is CASSPQGAPNEKLFF. DNA of the CDR3: TGTGCCAGCAGCCCGCAGGGGGCCCCAAATGAAAAACTGTTTTTT.

The rearrangement uses TRBV20-1 and TRBJ1-2; D remains ambiguous. V was shortened by 3 bases and J by 2 bases, with 7 bases between the two germline ends. The germline CDR1 and CDR2 sequences are DFQATT and SNEGSKA (reference sequence). This CDR3 is 12 amino acids long. The CDR3 is CSARNRNYGYTF. The DNA of the CDR3 is TGCAGTGCTAGGAACAGAAACTATGGCTACACCTTC.

The chain joins TRBV28 to TRBJ1-2; 9 bases line up with TRBD1. Germline values: CDR1 MDHEN, CDR2 SYDVKM. This CDR3 spans 15 amino acids. Unmatched junction bases numbered 9, after V lost 3 bases and J lost 7 bases. This chain's CDR3 is CASSFDAGQGRGYTF. In nucleotides, the CDR3 is TGTGCCAGCAGTTTTGACGCGGGACAGGGTCGTGGCTACACCTTC.

V usage is TRBV5-1 and J usage is TRBJ2-2; 7 bases map to TRBD1. The ends lost 4 bases at V and 0 bases at J; junction bases unmatched: 3. Germline V lookup: CDR1 SGHRS, CDR2 YFSETQ. This CDR3 is built from 15 residues. In DNA form, the CDR3 reads TGCGCCAGCAGCACCGGGACAGCGAACACCGGGGAGCTGTTTTTT. It yields the protein CASSTGTANTGELFF.